This TCR beta chain comes out of a study of blood T cells in healthy people across ages. This clonotype was seen at least ten times. CDR3 length equals 15 residues. Looked up from germline, CDR1 is SEHNR and CDR2 is FQNEAQ (reference sequence). The junction had 3 bases not matched to a gene; V was cut back by 4 bases and J by 3 bases. Primers used in a second PCR of roughly 7 to 12 cycles were a sample-barcoded 5' primer and a J-beta primer mix. In TCRdb, the 5' RACE reads were re-called with MiXCR into one record per CDR3 protein. The sample lists about 800,000 distinct CDR3 sequences; about 25% were seen once. This sample also belongs to another study, concerning T cells of mothers and their children. That work contributes: Samples were obtained from three healthy Caucasian mothers and their six children. Overlap in related mother-child pairs always slightly exceeded unrelated pairs, never significantly.

The sequenced material came from blood. The source is a boy between 10 and 17 years old in good health. V is TRBV7-9 and J is TRBJ1-4; 9 bases are a match to TRBD1. The CDR3: CASSSRTGANEKLFF. The CDR3 bases are TGTGCCAGCAGCTCCCGGACAGGGGCTAATGAAAAACTGTTTTTT.